These 31 T cell receptor beta chains share one sample of origin, sequenced in a study of TIL therapy for anti-PD-1-resistant metastatic lung cancer. Noted time point: pre-treatment sample, taken before nivolumab and TIL therapy. The immunoSEQ assay was v3. Here immunoSEQ multiplex PCR was the method, and the copy in TCRdb shows in-frame clones only, minus some. Of more than 55,000 clones listed, approximately 80% are singletons. Sample: blood, taken at baseline. These receptor sequences come from a person between 30 and 80 years old with non-small cell lung cancer.

This sequence joins TRBV5-1 and TRBJ2-7; 9 nucleotides agree with TRBD1. This CDR3 is 14 amino acids long. The V and J ends lost 0 bases and 5 bases, in that order; junction bases with no gene match: 3. The germline gives CDR1 SGHRS, CDR2 YFSETQ. CDR3 in DNA: TGCGCCAGCAGCTTGGAGGGACAGGGTGACGAGCAGTACTTC. Amino acid sequence: CASSLEGQGDEQYF.

The rearrangement uses TRBV5-1 and TRBJ2-3, with D hard to call. Trimming cost V 0 bases and J 4 bases, with 12 bases left between them. CDR3 size: 15 residues. Germline V gene data show CDR1 as SGHRS and CDR2 as YFSETQ. CDR3 sequence reads: CASSLASRVADTQYF. DNA of the CDR3: TGCGCCAGCAGCTTGGCATCCCGGGTGGCAGATACGCAGTATTTT.

The chain is built from TRBV7-8 and TRBJ1-2; 9 bases are shared with TRBD1. The CDR3 consists of 18 residues. The V gene end was trimmed by 5 bases and the J gene end by 2 bases; junction bases not matched to a gene: 15. Germline V gene lookup returns CDR1 SGHVS and CDR2 FQNEAQ. CDR3: CASSPSDRGTHLNYGYTF. CDR3 bases: TGTGCCAGCAGCCCCTCGGACAGGGGAACCCACCTAAACTATGGCTACACCTTC.

The rearrangement joins TRBV11-2 to TRBJ2-1, with 7 nucleotides matching TRBD2. The CDR3 consists of 17 residues. Losses at the gene ends were 0 bases for V and 7 bases for J; bases not matched to a gene: 12. Germline CDR1 SGHAT, CDR2 FQNNGV. CDR3 in amino acids: CASSLEPRDYIGNEQFF. The CDR3, as DNA: TGTGCCAGCAGCTTAGAGCCCCGGGACTATATCGGAAATGAGCAGTTCTTC.

The V and J genes are TRBV6-2 or TRBV6-3 and TRBJ2-3; TRBD1 is a possible D gene (6 bases). This CDR3 has 16 residues. Germline V gives CDR1 MNHEY, CDR2 SVGEGT. Trimming shortened V by 3 bases and J by 2 bases, and 15 bases separated the two germline ends. CDR3 in amino acids: CASSYLQGLFTDTQYF. The CDR3 DNA sequence: TGTGCCAGCAGTTATTTACAGGGCCTTTTCACAGATACGCAGTATTTT.

The V and J genes are TRBV11-3 and TRBJ2-3; 8 bases fit TRBD2. With V trimmed by 1 base and J by 0 bases, 15 bases remained unmatched. Germline values: CDR1 SGHNT, CDR2 YENEEA. The CDR3 is made up of 20 amino acids. The CDR3 loop is CASSLGGGRPSPTSTDTQYF. Here the CDR3 DNA reads TGTGCCAGCAGCTTAGGGGGCGGGAGGCCTTCCCCTACTAGCACAGATACGCAGTATTTT.

CDR3 sequence: CASSYQRSTDTQYF. CDR3 coding DNA: TGTGCCAGCAGCTATCAAAGGAGCACAGATACGCAGTATTTT. The chain joins TRBV5-8 to TRBJ2-3; D is undetermined. CDR1 SGHTS and CDR2 YDEGEE come from the germline V gene. Trimming removed 3 bases at V and 0 bases at J, with 8 bases between. The CDR3 extends over 14 amino acids.

This clone was counted a few times. V and J are TRBV7-8 and TRBJ1-2; D is undetermined. The CDR3 spans 15 residues. The germline gives CDR1 SGHVS, CDR2 FQNEAQ. V was pared by 5 bases and J by 1 base, with 14 bases between. In DNA form, the CDR3 reads TGTGCCAGCAGCCCATCTTTCCGAGTTAACTATGGCTACACCTTC. Translation: CASSPSFRVNYGYTF.

This clone was counted a few times. This chain connects TRBV5-5 to TRBJ1-2; 7 positions agree with TRBD1. Germline V gene sequence: CDR1 SGHKS, CDR2 YYEKEE (reference sequence). V lost 2 bases, J lost 4 bases, and 5 bases stayed unmatched. The CDR3 sequence is 14 residues long. In nucleotides, the CDR3 is TGTGCCAGCAGCTTAGCCGGGACAGCCTATGGCTACACCTTC. Translated: CASSLAGTAYGYTF.

This clone was seen only a few times. The chain has TRBV7-2 and TRBJ1-1, with D uncertain. CDR3 length: 14 residues. Germline loops: CDR1 SGHTA, CDR2 FQGNSA. Trimming left V 5 bases short and J 5 bases short, with 15 bases between. The CDR3 protein is CASSLPMGGTEAFF. CDR3 sequence (DNA): TGTGCCAGCAGCCTACCAATGGGTGGAACTGAAGCTTTCTTT.

The chain joins TRBV5-6 to TRBJ2-1; D is unresolved. Germline CDR1 and CDR2: SGHDT and YYEEEE. The CDR3 spans 12 residues. The germline V and J ends were trimmed by 2 bases and 8 bases, with 8 bases remaining between them. The CDR3, as DNA: TGTGCCAGCAGCTTCAGTGGTTATGAGCAGTTCTTC. Its translation is CASSFSGYEQFF.

The CDR3 region is CASSPSGSSYGTNEKLFF. CDR3 bases: TGTGCCAGCTCACCAAGCGGGAGCTCGTACGGAACTAATGAAAAACTGTTTTTT. This chain links TRBV18 with TRBJ1-4, with D hard to call. The length of the CDR3 is 18 residues. V gave up 2 bases and J gave up 1 base, with 17 bases separating them. Germline CDR1 and CDR2: KGHSH and LQKENI.

The gene calls are TRBV7-3 and TRBJ1-1, with 8 bases lining up with TRBD1. The trim removed 0 bases at V and 4 bases at J, leaving 7 bases unmatched. Looked up from germline, CDR1 is SGHTA and CDR2 is FQGTGA. The CDR3 is 16 residues long. The CDR3 bases are TGTGCCAGCAGCTTAACCCAGCAGGGGGCCCCCACTGAAGCTTTCTTT. Its translation: CASSLTQQGAPTEAFF. The full variable domain, its missing parts supplied by reference TRBV7-3 and TRBJ1-1, is GAGVSQTPSNKVTEKGKYVELRCDPISGHTALYWYRQSLGQGPEFLIYFQGTGAADDSGLPNDRFFAVRPEGSVSTLKIQRTERGDSAVYLCASSLTQQGAPTEAFFGQGTRLTVV.

The chain carries TRBV13 and TRBJ1-6; 10 bases are a match to TRBD1. The V gene's germline CDR1 is PRHDT and CDR2 FYEKMQ (reference sequence). The CDR3 has 16 amino acids. The CDR3: CAYGDRGRRLDSPLHF. The CDR3 coding sequence is TGTGCATATGGGGACAGGGGTAGAAGGTTGGATTCACCCCTCCACTTT.

The chain combines TRBV10-3 with TRBJ2-5; TRBD1 matches 12 bases. This CDR3 spans 15 amino acids. Germline CDR1 ENHRY, CDR2 SYGVKD. J gave up 4 bases and V 10 bases, and 10 bases lay outside the gene matches. This chain's CDR3 is CATMGQGAGGETQYF. The DNA of the CDR3 is TGTGCCACCATGGGACAGGGGGCAGGAGGAGAGACCCAGTACTTC.

V gene TRBV6-1 combines with J gene TRBJ1-2; D not certain. Germline V gene data show CDR1 as MNHNS and CDR2 as SASEGT. CDR3 length: 16 amino acids. V was shortened by 2 bases and J by 0 bases, with 13 bases between the two germline ends. The CDR3 coding sequence is TGTGCCAGCAGTGAACCCGGTCGGGGATCTAACTATGGCTACACCTTC. It is translated as CASSEPGRGSNYGYTF.

The chain links TRBV21-1 to TRBJ2-6; the table names TRBD1, a call not compared with the DNA. TRBV21-1 is labeled a pseudogene. This CDR3 is 18 amino acids long. The CDR3 is CASSYPGTGGSGANVLTF. The CDR3 DNA sequence: TGTGCCAGCAGCTACCCCGGGACAGGGGGATCTGGGGCCAACGTCCTGACTTTC.

In this sample, this clone turned up a few times. The rearrangement joins TRBV5-4 to TRBJ2-7; 8 bases are shared with TRBD1. The germline gives CDR1 SGHNT, CDR2 YYREEE (reference sequence). After removal of 3 bases from V and 2 bases from J, the junction contained 1 base not matched to a gene. This CDR3 has 13 residues. CDR3 sequence: CASSWGQAYEQYF. The CDR3 DNA reads TGTGCCAGCAGCTGGGGACAGGCCTACGAGCAGTACTTC.

The rearrangement joins TRBV28 to TRBJ2-5; 7 nucleotides match TRBD1. Germline CDR1 MDHEN, CDR2 SYDVKM. This CDR3 contains 12 residues. V lost 6 bases to trimming and J lost 5 bases; unmatched junction nucleotides: 3. Here the CDR3 DNA reads TGTGCCAGCAGACAGGGGTCGGAGACCCAGTACTTC. This sequence encodes CASRQGSETQYF.

The chain uses TRBV18 and TRBJ1-2, with D unresolved. Between the trimmed V and J ends, which lost 1 base and 9 bases, there was a span of 12 bases. Germline CDR1 and CDR2: KGHSH and LQKENI. CDR3 length equals 13 residues. Here the CDR3 reads CASSPRREPSYTF. The CDR3 DNA sequence: TGTGCCAGCTCACCACGAAGGGAGCCAAGCTACACCTTC. Together with reference TRBV18 and TRBJ1-2, the CDR3 gives the full variable domain: NAGVMQNPRHLVRRRGQEARLRCSPMKGHSHVYWYRQLPEEGLKFMVYLQKENIIDESGMPKERFSAEFPKEGPSILRIQQVVRGDSAAYFCASSPRREPSYTFGSGTRLTVV.

The chain couples TRBV28 to TRBJ2-7; D possibly matches TRBD1 or TRBD2 (6 bases each). Germline CDR1 and CDR2: MDHEN and SYDVKM. Trimming shortened V by 8 bases and J by 7 bases, and 18 bases separated the two germline ends. The CDR3 is 13 residues long. As DNA, the CDR3 is TGTGCCAGCCGGTTGGAGGGGGTTCGGGAGCAGTACTTC. The encoded protein is CASRLEGVREQYF.

The CDR3 DNA reads TGTGCCAGCAGTTCCTCCGGGACAGCCACCTACGAGCAGTACTTC. Protein: CASSSSGTATYEQYF. The chain recombines TRBV28 with TRBJ2-7, with TRBD1 matching over 7 bases. Germline CDR1 and CDR2: MDHEN and SYDVKM. This CDR3 spans 15 amino acids. V gave up 4 bases and J gave up 2 bases; unmatched junction bases: 8. The full variable domain, with the rest looked up from reference TRBV28 and TRBJ2-7, is DVKVTQSSRYLVKRTGEKVFLECVQDMDHENMFWYRQDPGLGLRLIYFSYDVKMKEKGDIPEGYSVSREKKERFSLILESASTNQTSMYLCASSSSGTATYEQYFGPGTRLTVT.

A single count supports this clone. The chain recombines TRBV12-3 or TRBV12-4 with TRBJ1-5; D uncertain. Trimming cost V 2 bases and J 7 bases, with 9 bases left between them. The CDR3 extends over 13 amino acids. DNA of the CDR3: TGTGCCAGCAGTTTAATGGATAGGCAGCCCCAGCATTTT. It specifies CASSLMDRQPQHF.

A single count supports this clone. The rearrangement joins TRBV19 to TRBJ1-3; possible D gene TRBD1, 6 bases. Trimming took 6 bases from V and 4 from J, leaving 22 bases between them. Germline values: CDR1 LNHDA, CDR2 SQIVND (reference sequence). The CDR3 has 17 residues. This chain's CDR3 is CASRSGSFTGSGNTIYF. In DNA, the CDR3 is TGTGCCAGTAGGAGCGGGAGCTTCACAGGGTCCGGAAACACCATATATTTT.

V gene TRBV11-2 combines with J gene TRBJ1-5; D not resolved. Per germline, CDR1 SGHAT and CDR2 FQNNGV. The CDR3 extends over 14 amino acids. Trimming took off 5 bases at V and 0 bases at J, with 8 bases between the two ends. The CDR3 spells CASSLGYSNQPQHF. The CDR3 DNA reads as TGTGCCAGCAGCCTAGGGTATAGCAATCAGCCCCAGCATTTT.

The CDR3, as DNA: TGTGCCACTAGGGACGGGGGTGGCAATCAGCCCCAGCATTTT. Translated, it gives CATRDGGGNQPQHF. The chain carries TRBV19 and TRBJ1-5; perhaps TRBD1 as D (5 bases). Trimming cost V 10 bases and J 2 bases, with 15 bases left between them. The CDR3 contains 14 residues. CDR1 is LNHDA, CDR2 SQIVND, per germline (reference sequence).

The rearrangement joins TRBV2 to TRBJ2-3; D is perhaps TRBD2 (6 bases). Germline V gives CDR1 SNHLY, CDR2 FYNNEI. This CDR3 is built from 14 residues. V dropped 8 bases and J dropped 1 base, with 13 bases sitting between them. CDR3 sequence reads: CASGRELGTDTQYF. Written as DNA, the CDR3 is TGTGCCAGCGGACGGGAGCTCGGCACAGATACGCAGTATTTT.

This sequence joins TRBV3-1 (or the pseudogene TRBV3-2) and TRBJ2-7; D may be TRBD1 (6 bases). V was cut by 2 bases and J by 5 bases, with 10 bases left in between. Germline V CDR1 and CDR2: LGHDT, YNNKEL (reference sequence). CDR3 length equals 13 residues. The DNA of the CDR3 is TGTGCCAGCAGCCAAACACGACAGGACGAGCAGTACTTC. Translating gives CASSQTRQDEQYF.

The CDR3 protein is CASRAQGAAGANVLTF. In DNA form, the CDR3 reads TGCGCCAGCAGGGCGCAGGGGGCTGCTGGGGCCAACGTCCTGACTTTC. The chain employs TRBV5-1 and TRBJ2-6; 8 bases agree with TRBD1. The length of the CDR3 is 16 residues. Trimming removed 5 bases from V and 2 bases from J; junction bases left unmatched: 6. Germline CDR1 reads SGHRS; CDR2 reads YFSETQ.

The V gene is TRBV20-1, the J gene TRBJ2-7, with D unresolved. The CDR3 consists of 11 residues. Germline CDR1 and CDR2: DFQATT and SNEGSKA (reference sequence). The V and J ends lost 0 bases and 4 bases respectively, with 4 bases between them. Written as DNA, the CDR3 is TGCAGTGCTAGAGACCAATACGAGCAGTACTTC. Translating it yields CSARDQYEQYF.

This clone was seen just once. The V call is TRBV19, the J call TRBJ2-1; 15 bases fit TRBD2. The CDR3 runs 16 residues. Germline V gene sequence: CDR1 LNHDA, CDR2 SQIVND (reference sequence). The ends lost 6 bases at V and 7 bases at J; junction bases unmatched: 7. The CDR3 DNA is TGTGCCAGTAGACGGACTAGCGGGGGGGCCGGGAATGAGCAGTTCTTC. Amino acid sequence: CASRRTSGGAGNEQFF.